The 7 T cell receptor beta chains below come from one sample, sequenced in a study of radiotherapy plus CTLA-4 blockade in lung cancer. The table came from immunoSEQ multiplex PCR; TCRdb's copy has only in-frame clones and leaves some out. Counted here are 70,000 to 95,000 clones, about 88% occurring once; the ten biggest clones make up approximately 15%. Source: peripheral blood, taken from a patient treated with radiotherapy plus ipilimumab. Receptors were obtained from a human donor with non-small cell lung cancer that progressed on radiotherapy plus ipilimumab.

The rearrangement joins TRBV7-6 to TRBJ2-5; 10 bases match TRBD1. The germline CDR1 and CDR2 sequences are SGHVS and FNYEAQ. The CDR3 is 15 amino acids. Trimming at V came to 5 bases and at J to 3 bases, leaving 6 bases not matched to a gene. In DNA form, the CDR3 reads TGTGCCAGCAGCCGCGGTGGACAGGGGGAAGAGACCCAGTACTTC. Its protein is CASSRGGQGEETQYF.

The CDR3 DNA is TGTGCCAGCAGTCCGGGGGGCAAAATGGGCTACACCTTC. Amino acid sequence: CASSPGGKMGYTF. The chain joins TRBV6-5 to TRBJ1-2; D perhaps matches TRBD1 (6 bases). Germline V gene data show CDR1 as MNHEY and CDR2 as SVGAGI. This CDR3 region has 13 residues. The ends were cut back, 5 bases at V and 8 bases at J, with 15 bases in the middle.

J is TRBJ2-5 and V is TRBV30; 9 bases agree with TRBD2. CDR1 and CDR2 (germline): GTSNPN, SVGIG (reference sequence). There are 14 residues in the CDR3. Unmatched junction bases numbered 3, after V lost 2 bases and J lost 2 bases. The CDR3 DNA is TGTGCCTGGAGTAGCGGGGGGCCGCAAGAGACCCAGTACTTC. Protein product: CAWSSGGPQETQYF.

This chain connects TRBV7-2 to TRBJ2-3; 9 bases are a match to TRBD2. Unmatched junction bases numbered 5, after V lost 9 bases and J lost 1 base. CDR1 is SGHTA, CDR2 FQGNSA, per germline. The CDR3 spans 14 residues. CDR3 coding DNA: TGTGCCAGTCGGCGGGGGGGCGGCACAGATACGCAGTATTTT. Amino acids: CASRRGGGTDTQYF. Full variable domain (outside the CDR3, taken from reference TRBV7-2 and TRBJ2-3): GAGVSQSPSNKVTEKGKDVELRCDPISGHTALYWYRQSLGQGLEFLIYFQGNSAPDKSGLPSDRFSAERTGGSVSTLTIQRTQQEDSAVYLCASRRGGGTDTQYFGPGTRLTVL.

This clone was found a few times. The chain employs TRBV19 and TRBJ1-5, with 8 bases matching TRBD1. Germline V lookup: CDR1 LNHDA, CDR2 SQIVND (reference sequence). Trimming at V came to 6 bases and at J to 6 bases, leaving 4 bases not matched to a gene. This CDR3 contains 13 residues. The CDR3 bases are TGTGCCAGTAGCACAACAGGGGGTCAGCCCCAGCATTTT. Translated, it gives CASSTTGGQPQHF.

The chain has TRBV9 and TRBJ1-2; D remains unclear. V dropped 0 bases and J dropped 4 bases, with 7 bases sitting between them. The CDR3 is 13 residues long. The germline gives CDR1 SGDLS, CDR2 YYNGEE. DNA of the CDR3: TGTGCCAGCAGCGTAGGCGGGCCCTATGGCTACACCTTC. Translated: CASSVGGPYGYTF.

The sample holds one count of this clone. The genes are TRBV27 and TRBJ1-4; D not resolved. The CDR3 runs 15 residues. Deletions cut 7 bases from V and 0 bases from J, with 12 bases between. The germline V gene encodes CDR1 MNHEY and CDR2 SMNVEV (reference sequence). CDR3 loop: CASTSRFSTNEKLFF. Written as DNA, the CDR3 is TGTGCCAGCACGTCGAGATTCTCAACTAATGAAAAACTGTTTTTT.